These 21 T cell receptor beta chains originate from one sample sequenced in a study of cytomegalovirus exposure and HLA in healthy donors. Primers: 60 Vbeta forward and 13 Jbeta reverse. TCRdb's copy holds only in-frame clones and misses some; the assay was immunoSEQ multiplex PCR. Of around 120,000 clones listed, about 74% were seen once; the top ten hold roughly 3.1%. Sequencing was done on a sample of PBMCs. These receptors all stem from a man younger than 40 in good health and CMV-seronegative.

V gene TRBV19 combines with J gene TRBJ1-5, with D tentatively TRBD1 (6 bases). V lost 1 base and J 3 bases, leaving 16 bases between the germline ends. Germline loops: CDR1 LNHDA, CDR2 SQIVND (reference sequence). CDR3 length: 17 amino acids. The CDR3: CASSIGEGQGINQPQHF. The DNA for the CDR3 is TGTGCCAGTAGTATAGGGGAGGGGCAGGGGATCAATCAGCCCCAGCATTTT.

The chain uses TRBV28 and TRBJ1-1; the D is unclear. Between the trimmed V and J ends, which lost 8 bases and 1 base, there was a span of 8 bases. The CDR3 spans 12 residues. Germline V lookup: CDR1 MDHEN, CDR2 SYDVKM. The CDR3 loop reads CASEAANTEAFF. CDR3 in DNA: TGTGCCAGCGAAGCGGCGAACACTGAAGCTTTCTTT.

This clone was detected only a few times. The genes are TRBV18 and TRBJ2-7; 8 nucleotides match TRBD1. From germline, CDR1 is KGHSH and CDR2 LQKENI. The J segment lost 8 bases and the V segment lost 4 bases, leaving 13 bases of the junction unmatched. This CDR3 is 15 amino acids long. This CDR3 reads CASSRTGTGGQQQYF. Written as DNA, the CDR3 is TGTGCCAGCTCACGCACCGGGACAGGTGGGCAGCAGCAGTACTTC.

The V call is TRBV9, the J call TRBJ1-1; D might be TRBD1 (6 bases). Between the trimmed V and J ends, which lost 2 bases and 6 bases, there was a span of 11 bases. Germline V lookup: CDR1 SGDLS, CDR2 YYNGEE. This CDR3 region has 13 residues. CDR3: CASSVTGKAEAFF. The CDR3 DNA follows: TGTGCCAGCAGCGTTACAGGGAAAGCTGAAGCTTTCTTT. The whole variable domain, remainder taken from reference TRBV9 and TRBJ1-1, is DSGVTQTPKHLITATGQRVTLRCSPRSGDLSVYWYQQSLDQGLQFLIQYYNGEERAKGNILERFSAQQFPDLHSELNLSSLELGDSALYFCASSVTGKAEAFFGQGTRLTVV.

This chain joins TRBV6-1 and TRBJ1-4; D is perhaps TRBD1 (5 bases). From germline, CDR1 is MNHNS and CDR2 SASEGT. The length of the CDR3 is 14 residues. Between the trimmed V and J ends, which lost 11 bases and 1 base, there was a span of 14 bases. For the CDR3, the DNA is TGTGCCGGGGCGCGGGGTCTAACTAATGAAAAACTGTTTTTT. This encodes CAGARGLTNEKLFF.

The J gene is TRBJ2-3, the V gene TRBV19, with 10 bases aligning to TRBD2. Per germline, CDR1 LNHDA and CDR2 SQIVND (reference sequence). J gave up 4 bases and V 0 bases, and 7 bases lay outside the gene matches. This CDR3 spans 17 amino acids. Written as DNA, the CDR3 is TGTGCCAGTAGTATAGATGGGCCTAGCGGGAGTTCAGATACGCAGTATTTT. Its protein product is CASSIDGPSGSSDTQYF.

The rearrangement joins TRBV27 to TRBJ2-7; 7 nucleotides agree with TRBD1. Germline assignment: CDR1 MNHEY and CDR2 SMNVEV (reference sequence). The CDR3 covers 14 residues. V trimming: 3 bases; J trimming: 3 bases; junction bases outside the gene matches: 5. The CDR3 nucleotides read TGTGCCAGCAGTTTGTTGGGACAGCACTACGAGCAGTACTTC. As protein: CASSLLGQHYEQYF.

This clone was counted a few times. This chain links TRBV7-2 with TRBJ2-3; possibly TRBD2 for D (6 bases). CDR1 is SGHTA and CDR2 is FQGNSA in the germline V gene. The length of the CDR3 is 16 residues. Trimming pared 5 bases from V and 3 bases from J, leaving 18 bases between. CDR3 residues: CASSPVGGRKTDTQYF. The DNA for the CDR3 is TGTGCCAGCAGCCCTGTTGGAGGGAGGAAAACAGATACGCAGTATTTT. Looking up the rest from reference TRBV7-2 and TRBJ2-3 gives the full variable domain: GAGVSQSPSNKVTEKGKDVELRCDPISGHTALYWYRQSLGQGLEFLIYFQGNSAPDKSGLPSDRFSAERTGGSVSTLTIQRTQQEDSAVYLCASSPVGGRKTDTQYFGPGTRLTVL.

CDR3 DNA sequence: TGTGCCAGCAGCTTAGGCGGGGGTCACGGTGGCTACACCTTC. Translation: CASSLGGGHGGYTF. The chain uses TRBV7-9 and TRBJ1-2, with D possibly TRBD1 on 5 matching bases. CDR3 length: 14 amino acids. Trimming took 1 base from V and 7 from J, leaving 13 bases between them. Germline V gene lookup returns CDR1 SEHNR and CDR2 FQNEAQ (reference sequence).

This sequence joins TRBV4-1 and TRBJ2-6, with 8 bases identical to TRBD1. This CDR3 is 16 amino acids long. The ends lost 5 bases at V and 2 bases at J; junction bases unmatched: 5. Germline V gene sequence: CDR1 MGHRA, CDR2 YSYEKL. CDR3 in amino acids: CASSYGQGAGANVLTF. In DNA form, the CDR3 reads TGCGCCAGCAGCTACGGACAGGGAGCTGGGGCCAACGTCCTGACTTTC.

CDR3: CASSLGYALQETQYF. Written as DNA, the CDR3 is TGTGCCAGCAGCTTGGGGTATGCCCTTCAGGAGACCCAGTACTTC. The chain recombines TRBV5-6 with TRBJ2-5; D gene unclear. This CDR3 is 15 amino acids long. Germline V gene data show CDR1 as SGHDT and CDR2 as YYEEEE. V was pared by 0 bases and J by 5 bases, with 14 bases between. Looking up the rest from reference TRBV5-6 and TRBJ2-5 gives the full variable domain: DAGVTQSPTHLIKTRGQQVTLRCSPKSGHDTVSWYQQALGQGPQFIFQYYEEEERQRGNFPDRFSGHQFPNYSSELNVNALLLGDSALYLCASSLGYALQETQYFGPGTRLLVL.

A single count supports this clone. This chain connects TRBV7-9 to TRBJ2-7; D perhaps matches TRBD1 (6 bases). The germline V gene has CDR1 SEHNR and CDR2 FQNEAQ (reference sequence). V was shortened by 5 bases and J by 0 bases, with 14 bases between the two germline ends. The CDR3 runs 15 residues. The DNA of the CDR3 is TGTGCCAGCAGCCCCCTAACAGGGAGCTCCTACGAGCAGTACTTC. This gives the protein CASSPLTGSSYEQYF.

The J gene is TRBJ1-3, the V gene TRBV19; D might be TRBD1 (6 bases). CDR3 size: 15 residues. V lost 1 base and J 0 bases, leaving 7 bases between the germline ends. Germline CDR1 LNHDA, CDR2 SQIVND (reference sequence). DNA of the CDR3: TGTGCCAGTAGTATAGGACAGGTCTCTGGAAACACCATATATTTT. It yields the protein CASSIGQVSGNTIYF.

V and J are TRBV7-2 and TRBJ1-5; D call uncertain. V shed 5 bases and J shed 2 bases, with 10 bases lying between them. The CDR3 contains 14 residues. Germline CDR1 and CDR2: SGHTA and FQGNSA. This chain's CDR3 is CASSPGPGNQPQHF. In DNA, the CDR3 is TGTGCCAGCAGCCCAGGCCCGGGCAATCAGCCCCAGCATTTT.

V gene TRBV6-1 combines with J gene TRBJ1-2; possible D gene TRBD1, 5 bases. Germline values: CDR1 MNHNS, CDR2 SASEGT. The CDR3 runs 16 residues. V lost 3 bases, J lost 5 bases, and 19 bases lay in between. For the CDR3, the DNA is TGTGCCAGCAGTGATTTCACCTTAAACGGGGGATATGGCTACACCTTC. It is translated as CASSDFTLNGGYGYTF.

CDR3 sequence reads: CASQEGRGTTQYF. The CDR3 DNA sequence: TGCGCCTCCCAAGAGGGCAGGGGGACGACCCAGTACTTC. The V gene is TRBV10-1, the J gene TRBJ2-5, with TRBD1 matching over 7 bases. The CDR3 is 13 residues long. From germline, CDR1 is WNHNN and CDR2 SYGVQD (reference sequence). J lost 7 bases, V lost 11 bases, and 13 bases had no gene match.

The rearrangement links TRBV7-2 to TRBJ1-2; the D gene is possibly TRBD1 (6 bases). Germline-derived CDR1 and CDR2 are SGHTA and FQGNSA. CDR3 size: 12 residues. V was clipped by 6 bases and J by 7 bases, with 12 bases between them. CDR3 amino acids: CASSWTVAGYTF. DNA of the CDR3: TGTGCCAGCAGTTGGACAGTGGCTGGCTACACCTTC.

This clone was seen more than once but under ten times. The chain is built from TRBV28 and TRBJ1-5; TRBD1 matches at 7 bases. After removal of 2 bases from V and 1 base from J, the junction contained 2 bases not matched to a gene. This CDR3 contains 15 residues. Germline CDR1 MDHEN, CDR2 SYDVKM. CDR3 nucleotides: TGTGCCAGCAGTTTAGCGACAGGGAGCAATCAGCCCCAGCATTTT. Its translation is CASSLATGSNQPQHF.

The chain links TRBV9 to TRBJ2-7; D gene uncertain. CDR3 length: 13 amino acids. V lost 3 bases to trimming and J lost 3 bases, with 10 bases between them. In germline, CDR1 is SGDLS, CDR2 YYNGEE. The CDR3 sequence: CASSGGLGYEQYF. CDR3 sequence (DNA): TGTGCCAGCAGCGGAGGCCTGGGCTACGAGCAGTACTTC.

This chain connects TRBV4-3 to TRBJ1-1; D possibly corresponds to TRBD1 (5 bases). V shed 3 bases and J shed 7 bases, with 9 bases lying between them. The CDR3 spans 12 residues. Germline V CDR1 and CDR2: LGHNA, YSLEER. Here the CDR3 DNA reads TGCGCCAGCAGCCAGGGGCCAGGTGAAGCTTTCTTT. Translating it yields CASSQGPGEAFF.

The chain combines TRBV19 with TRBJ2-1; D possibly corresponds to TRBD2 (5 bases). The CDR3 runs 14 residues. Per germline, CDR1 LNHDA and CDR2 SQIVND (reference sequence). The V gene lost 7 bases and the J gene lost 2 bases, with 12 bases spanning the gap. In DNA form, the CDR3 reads TGTGCCAGTAACGAGGGCGTCCCCTACAATGAGCAGTTCTTC. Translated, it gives CASNEGVPYNEQFF.